The sequence of this T cell receptor (beta chain) was determined in a study of blood T cell repertoires in COVID-19. Across the study: Samples taken during acute and convalescent COVID-19 were collected in the United States, Italy and Spain. The cDNA or gDNA used as material had been derived from T cells, B-cell-depleted T cells, or PBMCs.

Germline-derived CDR1 and CDR2 are SEHNR and FQNEAQ (reference sequence). The CDR3 extends over 15 amino acids. Trimming cost V 1 base and J 3 bases, with 12 bases left between them. Clones were sequenced by immunoSEQ multiplex PCR, and TCRdb holds only the in-frame ones, with some missing. The table shows about 250,000 clones, with about four fifths occurring only once. The receptor's source is a man aged 50-60 years with acute or convalescent COVID-19. The sample consisted of peripheral blood. The chain has TRBV7-9 and TRBJ1-2; possibly TRBD1 for D (6 bases). In DNA, the CDR3 is TGTGCCAGCAGCTTAGGTGGGGGCGATTACTATGGCTACACCTTC. It codes for CASSLGGGDYYGYTF.